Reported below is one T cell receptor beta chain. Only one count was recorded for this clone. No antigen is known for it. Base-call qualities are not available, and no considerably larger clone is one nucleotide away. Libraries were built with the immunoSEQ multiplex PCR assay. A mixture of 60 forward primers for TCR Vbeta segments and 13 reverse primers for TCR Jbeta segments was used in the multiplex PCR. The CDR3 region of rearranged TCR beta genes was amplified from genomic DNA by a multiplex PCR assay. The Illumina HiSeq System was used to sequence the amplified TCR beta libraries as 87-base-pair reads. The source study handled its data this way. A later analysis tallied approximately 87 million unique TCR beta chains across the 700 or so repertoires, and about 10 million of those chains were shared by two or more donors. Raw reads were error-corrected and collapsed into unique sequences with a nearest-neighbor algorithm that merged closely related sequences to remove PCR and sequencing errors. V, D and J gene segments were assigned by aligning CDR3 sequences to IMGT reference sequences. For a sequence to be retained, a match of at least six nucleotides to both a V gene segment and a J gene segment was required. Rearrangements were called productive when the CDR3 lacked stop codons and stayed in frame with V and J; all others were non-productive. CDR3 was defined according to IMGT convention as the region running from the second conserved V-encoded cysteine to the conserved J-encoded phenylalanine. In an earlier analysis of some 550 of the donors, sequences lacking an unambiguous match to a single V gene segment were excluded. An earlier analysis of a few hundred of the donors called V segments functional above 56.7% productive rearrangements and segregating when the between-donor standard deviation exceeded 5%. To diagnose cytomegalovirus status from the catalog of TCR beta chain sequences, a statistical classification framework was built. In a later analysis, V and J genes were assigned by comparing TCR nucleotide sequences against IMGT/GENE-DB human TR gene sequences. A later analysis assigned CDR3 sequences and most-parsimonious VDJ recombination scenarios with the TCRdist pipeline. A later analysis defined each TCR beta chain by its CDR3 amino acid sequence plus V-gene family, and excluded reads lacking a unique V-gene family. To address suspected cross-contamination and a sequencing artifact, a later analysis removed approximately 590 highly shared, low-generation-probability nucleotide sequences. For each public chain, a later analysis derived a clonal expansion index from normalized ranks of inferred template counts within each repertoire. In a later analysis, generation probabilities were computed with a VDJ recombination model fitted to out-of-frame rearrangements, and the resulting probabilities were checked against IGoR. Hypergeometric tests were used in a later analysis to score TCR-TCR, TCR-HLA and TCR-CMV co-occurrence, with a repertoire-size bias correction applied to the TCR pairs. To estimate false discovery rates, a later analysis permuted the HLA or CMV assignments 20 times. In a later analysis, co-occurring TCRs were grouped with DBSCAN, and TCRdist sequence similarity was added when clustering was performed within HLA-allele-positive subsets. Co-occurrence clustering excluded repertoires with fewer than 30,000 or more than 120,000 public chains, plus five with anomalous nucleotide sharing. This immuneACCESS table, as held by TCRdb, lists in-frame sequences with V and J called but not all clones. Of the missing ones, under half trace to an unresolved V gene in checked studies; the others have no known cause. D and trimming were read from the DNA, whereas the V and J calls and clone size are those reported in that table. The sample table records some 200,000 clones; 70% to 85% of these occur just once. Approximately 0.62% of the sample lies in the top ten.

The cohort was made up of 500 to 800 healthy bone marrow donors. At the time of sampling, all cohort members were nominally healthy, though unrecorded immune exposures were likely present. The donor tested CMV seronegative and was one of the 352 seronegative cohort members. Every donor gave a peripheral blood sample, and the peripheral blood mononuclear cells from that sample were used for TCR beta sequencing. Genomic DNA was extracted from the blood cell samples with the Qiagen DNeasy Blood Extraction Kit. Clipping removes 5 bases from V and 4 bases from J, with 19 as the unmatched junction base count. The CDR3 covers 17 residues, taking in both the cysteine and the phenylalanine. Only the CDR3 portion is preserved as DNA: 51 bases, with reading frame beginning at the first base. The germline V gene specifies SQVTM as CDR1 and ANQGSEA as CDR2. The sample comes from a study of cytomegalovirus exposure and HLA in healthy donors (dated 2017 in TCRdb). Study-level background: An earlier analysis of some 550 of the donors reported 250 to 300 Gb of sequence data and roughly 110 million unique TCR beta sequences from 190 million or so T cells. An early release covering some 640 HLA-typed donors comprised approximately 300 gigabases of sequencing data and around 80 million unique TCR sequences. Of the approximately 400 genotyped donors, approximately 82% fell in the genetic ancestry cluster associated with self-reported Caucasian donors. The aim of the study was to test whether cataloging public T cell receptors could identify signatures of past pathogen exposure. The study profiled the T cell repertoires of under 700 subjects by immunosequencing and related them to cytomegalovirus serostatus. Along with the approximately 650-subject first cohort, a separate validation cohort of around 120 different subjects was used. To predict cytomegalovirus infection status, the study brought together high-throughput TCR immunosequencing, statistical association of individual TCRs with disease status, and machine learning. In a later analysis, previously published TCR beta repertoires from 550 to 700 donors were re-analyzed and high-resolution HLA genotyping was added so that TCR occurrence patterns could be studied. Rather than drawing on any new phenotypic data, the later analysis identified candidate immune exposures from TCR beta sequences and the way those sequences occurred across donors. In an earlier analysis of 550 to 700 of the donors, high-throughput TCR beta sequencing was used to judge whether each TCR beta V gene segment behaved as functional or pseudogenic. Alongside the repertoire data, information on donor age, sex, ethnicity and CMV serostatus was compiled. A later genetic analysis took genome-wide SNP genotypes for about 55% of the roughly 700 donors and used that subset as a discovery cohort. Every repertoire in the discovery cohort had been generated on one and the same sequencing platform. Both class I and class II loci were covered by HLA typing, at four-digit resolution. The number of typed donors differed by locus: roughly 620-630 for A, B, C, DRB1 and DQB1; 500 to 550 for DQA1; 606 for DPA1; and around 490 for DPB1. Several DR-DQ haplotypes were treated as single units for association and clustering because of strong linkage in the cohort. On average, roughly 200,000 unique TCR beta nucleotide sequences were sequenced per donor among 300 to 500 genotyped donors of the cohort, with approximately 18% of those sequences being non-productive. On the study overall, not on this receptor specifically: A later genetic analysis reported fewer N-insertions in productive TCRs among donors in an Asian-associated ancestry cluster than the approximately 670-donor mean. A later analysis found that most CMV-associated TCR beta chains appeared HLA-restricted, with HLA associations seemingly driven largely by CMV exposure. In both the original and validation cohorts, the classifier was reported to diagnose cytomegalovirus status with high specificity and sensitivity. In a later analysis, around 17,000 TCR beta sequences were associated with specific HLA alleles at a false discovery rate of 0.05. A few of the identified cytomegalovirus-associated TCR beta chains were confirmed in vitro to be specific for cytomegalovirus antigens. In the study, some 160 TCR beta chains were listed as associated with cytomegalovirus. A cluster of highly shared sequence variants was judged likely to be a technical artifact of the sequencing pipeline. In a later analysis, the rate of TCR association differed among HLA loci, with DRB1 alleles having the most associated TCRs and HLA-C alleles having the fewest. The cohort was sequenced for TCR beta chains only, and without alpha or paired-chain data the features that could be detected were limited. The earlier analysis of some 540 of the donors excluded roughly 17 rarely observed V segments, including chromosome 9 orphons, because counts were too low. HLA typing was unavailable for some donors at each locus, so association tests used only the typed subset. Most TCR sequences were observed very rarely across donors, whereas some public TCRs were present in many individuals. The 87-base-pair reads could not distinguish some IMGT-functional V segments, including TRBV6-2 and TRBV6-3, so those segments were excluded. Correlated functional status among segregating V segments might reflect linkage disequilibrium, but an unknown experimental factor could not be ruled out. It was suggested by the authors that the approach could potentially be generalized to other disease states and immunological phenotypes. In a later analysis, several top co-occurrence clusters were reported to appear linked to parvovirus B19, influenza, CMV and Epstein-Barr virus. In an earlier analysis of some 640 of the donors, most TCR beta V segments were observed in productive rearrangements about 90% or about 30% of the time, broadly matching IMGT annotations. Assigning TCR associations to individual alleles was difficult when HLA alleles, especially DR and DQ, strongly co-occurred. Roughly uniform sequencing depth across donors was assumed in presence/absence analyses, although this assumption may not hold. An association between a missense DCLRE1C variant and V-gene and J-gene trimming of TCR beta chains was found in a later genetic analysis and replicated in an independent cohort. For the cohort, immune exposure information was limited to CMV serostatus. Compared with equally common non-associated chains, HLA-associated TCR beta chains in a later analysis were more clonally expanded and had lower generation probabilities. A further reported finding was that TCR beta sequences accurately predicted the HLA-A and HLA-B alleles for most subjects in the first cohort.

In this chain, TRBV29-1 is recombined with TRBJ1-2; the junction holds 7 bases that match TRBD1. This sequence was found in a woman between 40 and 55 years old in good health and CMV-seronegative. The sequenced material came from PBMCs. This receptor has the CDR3 CSVSAPGTARTPYGYTF. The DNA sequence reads TGCAGCGTTTCCGCGCCCGGGACAGCCCGAACTCCCTATGGCTACACCTTC. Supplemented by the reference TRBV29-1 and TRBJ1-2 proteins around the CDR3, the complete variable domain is SAVISQKPSRDICQRGTSLTIQCQVDSQVTMMFWYRQQPGQSLTLIATANQGSEATYESGFVIDKFPISRPNLTFSTLTVSNMSPEDSSIYLCSVSAPGTARTPYGYTFGSGTRLTVV.